The rows below give T cell receptor beta chains drawn from one sample of a study of OX40 agonist ivuxolimab in advanced cancers. Clones were sequenced by immunoSEQ multiplex PCR, and TCRdb holds only the in-frame ones, with some missing. The sample lists under 15,000 clones, 75% to 85% occurring once. Specimen: CD4+ or CD8+ T cells sorted from blood, collected in a trial of the OX40 agonist ivuxolimab. The receptors were gathered from an adult with an advanced solid tumor such as melanoma, head and neck, liver or kidney cancer. Each CDR3 is given with its conserved first and last residue. The order of the fields is D gene, CDR3 length, J gene, V gene, clone size, CDR3 DNA, CDR3 protein. D genes are given only for firm matches. Clone size is given for some rows only: seen once, a few or many times, or a class if the clone is expanded.

-,14,TRBJ2-5,TRBV5-6,-,TGTGCCAGCAGCTGGGCCTCGGGGCCAGAGACCCAGTACTTC,CASSWASGPETQYF
-,15,TRBJ1-6,TRBV4-1,-,TGCGCCAGCAGCCAAGATAAGGGGGAAGATTCACCCCTCCACTTT,CASSQDKGEDSPLHF
-,12,TRBJ1-3,TRBV29-1,few,TGCAGCGTTGCCACTTCTGGAAACACCATATATTTT,CSVATSGNTIYF
-,13,TRBJ1-1,TRBV19,-,TGTGCCAGTAGTTCTCTTGGGGGGACTGAAGCTTTCTTT,CASSSLGGTEAFF
-,16,TRBJ2-1,TRBV6-5,few,TGTGCCAGCAGTTACTCGTCCGGGGAGGCCTACAATGAGCAGTTCTTC,CASSYSSGEAYNEQFF
-,13,TRBJ2-7,TRBV7-9,once,TGTGCCAGCAGCCTTTGGACAGCTGACGATACGTACTTC,CASSLWTADDTYF
-,14,TRBJ2-3,TRBV9,-,TGTGCCAGCAGCGTAGGTCCCGGCACAGATACGCAGTATTTT,CASSVGPGTDTQYF
TRBD2,17,TRBJ2-1,TRBV4-1,-,TGCGCCAGCAGCCCCTTTGGGACTAGCGGGGGCCACAATGAGCAGTTCTTC,CASSPFGTSGGHNEQFF
TRBD2,15,TRBJ2-5,TRBV27,-,TGTGCCAGCAGTTTAATCGGGACTAGTAAAGAGACCCAGTACTTC,CASSLIGTSKETQYF
-,15,TRBJ2-3,TRBV13,-,TGTGCCAGCAGCTTAGCGGTCCTAGCCACAGATACGCAGTATTTT,CASSLAVLATDTQYF
-,14,TRBJ2-7,TRBV5-1,-,TGCGCCAGCAGCTTGGTAGGTAGGGCTGGCGAGCAGTACTTC,CASSLVGRAGEQYF
-,15,TRBJ1-5,TRBV28,-,TGTGCCAGCAGGTTCATTCGGGATAGCAATCAGCCCCAGCATTTT,CASRFIRDSNQPQHF
-,13,TRBJ2-7,TRBV5-6,few,TGTGCCAGCAGCCCGAGTAGTTCCTACGAGCAGTACTTC,CASSPSSSYEQYF
-,14,TRBJ1-5,TRBV7-8,once,TGTGCCAGCAGCTTAGGGACAGCTTATCAGCCCCAGCATTTT,CASSLGTAYQPQHF
-,12,TRBJ1-6,TRBV28,-,TGTGCCAGCAGTCCCCAGGGGCCACCCCTCCACTTT,CASSPQGPPLHF
TRBD1,18,TRBJ2-1,TRBV10-3,-,TGTGCCATCAGTGACTCGGGCCCGCGGGACAGGGTATTTGGTGAGCAGTTCTTC,CAISDSGPRDRVFGEQFF
-,12,TRBJ2-1,TRBV5-8,-,TGTGCCAGCAGACCTGACAGCCTAGAGCAGTTCTTC,CASRPDSLEQFF
-,13,TRBJ1-2,TRBV6-6,-,TGTGCCAGCAGTGCCCTGGATGGGCAGGGCTACACCTTC,CASSALDGQGYTF
-,14,TRBJ1-6,TRBV28,-,TGTGCCAGCTTCAAGTGGAAAGTTAATTCACCCCTCCACTTT,CASFKWKVNSPLHF
-,11,TRBJ2-7,TRBV29-1,once,TGCAGCGGCTGGGTAGGGTACGAGCAGTACTTC,CSGWVGYEQYF
TRBD1,12,TRBJ2-7,TRBV2,few,TGTGCCAGCATTGGACAGGGGTACGAGCAGTACTTC,CASIGQGYEQYF
TRBD2,16,TRBJ2-1,TRBV2,-,TGTGCCAGCATAGACCCCACTAGCGTATTCTACAATGAGCAGTTCTTC,CASIDPTSVFYNEQFF
-,13,TRBJ1-1,TRBV19,medium-sized,TGTGCCAGTAGAGACAGTTCGAACACTGAAGCTTTCTTT,CASRDSSNTEAFF
-,15,TRBJ2-5,TRBV28,once,TGTGCCAGCAGTTTAGTAACCGGGACGGTAGAGACCCAGTACTTC,CASSLVTGTVETQYF